The 4 T cell receptor beta chains below were found in one sample sequenced in a study of T-cell memory formation after mild COVID-19. MiXCR, run by TCRdb on the 5' RACE reads, gives a single entry per CDR3 protein. The sample consists of approximately 46,000 distinct CDR3 sequences, about 6.8% of them appearing once. Sequencing used PBMCs or a T cell subset sorted from them (not recorded which). The receptor set was obtained from an adult who had mild COVID-19 (a few samples of this study predate the infection). Cell type and time point are not known.

This clonotype came up many times. V and J are TRBV20-1 and TRBJ2-3; 8 bases fit TRBD2. With 4 bases clipped from V and 2 bases from J, the junction kept 5 bases outside the gene matches. The germline V gene has CDR1 DFQATT and CDR2 SNEGSKA (reference sequence). This CDR3 spans 14 amino acids. Here the CDR3 reads CSANAGGSTDTQYF. The CDR3 nucleotides are TGCAGTGCTAATGCGGGAGGTTCCACAGATACGCAGTATTTT.

The sample holds many counts of this clonotype. The chain joins TRBV5-1 to TRBJ2-3, with a possible D match to TRBD2 (6 bases). The CDR3 runs to 14 residues. With 5 bases removed from V and 3 bases from J, the gap between germline ends came to 13 bases. The V gene's germline CDR1 is SGHRS and CDR2 YFSETQ. CDR3 nucleotides: TGCGCCAGCAGAATGGGAGGCTCGACAGATACGCAGTATTTT. It is translated as CASRMGGSTDTQYF.

This clonotype was counted at least ten times. The J gene is TRBJ2-7, the V gene TRBV6-5; D is unclear. V dropped 8 bases and J dropped 0 bases, with 11 bases sitting between them. This CDR3 region has 13 residues. Germline loops: CDR1 MNHEY, CDR2 SVGAGI. Here the CDR3 reads CASYEQNSYEQYF. In nucleotides, the CDR3 is TGTGCCAGCTACGAACAGAACTCCTACGAGCAGTACTTC.

This clonotype has ten or more counts. V is TRBV7-6 and J is TRBJ1-6; D gene ambiguous. The CDR3 length is 13 residues. Per the germline V gene, CDR1 is SGHVS and CDR2 is FNYEAQ. V was cut by 5 bases and J by 7 bases, with 9 bases left in between. CDR3 sequence (DNA): TGTGCCAGCAGCCCTTCAGTAAATTCACCCCTCCACTTT. Protein: CASSPSVNSPLHF.